This T cell receptor beta chain was retrieved from a study of blood T cells in healthy people across ages. This clonotype was picked up many times. Antigen specificity is unknown. Trimming removed 0 bases from V and 6 bases from J; junction bases left unmatched: 5. This CDR3 is built from 14 residues. Germline loops: CDR1 MNHEY, CDR2 SVGEGT. Whole-study findings and limits: In older individuals, TCR beta diversity per million T cells was lower, falling roughly linearly with age.

Isolation per sample recovered at least 6 million PBMCs. The authors ran a second PCR of about 6 to 11 cycles using a sample-barcoded 5' primer and a J-beta primer mix. TCRdb reanalysed the 5' RACE reads using MiXCR and keeps one entry per CDR3 protein. The sample yields approximately 730,000 distinct CDR3 sequences, roughly 45% seen once. The chain combines TRBV6-2 or TRBV6-3 with TRBJ2-7; 7 bases map to TRBD1. The specimen sequenced was blood. This clonotype originated in a woman in her sixties or seventies in good health. CDR3 amino acids: CASSYSGQAREQYF. The CDR3 bases are TGTGCCAGCAGTTACTCCGGACAGGCACGCGAGCAGTACTTC.